A single sample is the source of the 14 T cell receptor beta chains below, sequenced in a study of shared clonotypes between healthy human individuals. Sequenced by immunoSEQ multiplex PCR; TCRdb stores in-frame clones only, minus some. The repertoire holds some 2,000,000 clones, with about 94% as singletons. The sequenced sample consisted of naive CD4+ T cells sorted from blood. This sample's subset: CD45RA+ positively selected. Receptors originate from a man between 18 and 29 years old in good health.

The genes are TRBV28 and TRBJ1-3, with D possibly matching TRBD1 (6 bases). Germline V gives CDR1 MDHEN, CDR2 SYDVKM. V was trimmed by 1 base and J by 2 bases, leaving 12 bases between them. The CDR3 extends over 16 amino acids. The CDR3 reads CASSLSGTLTGNTIYF. The CDR3 DNA reads as TGTGCCAGCAGTTTATCCGGGACACTGACTGGAAACACCATATATTTT.

V gene TRBV30 combines with J gene TRBJ1-6, with D perhaps matching TRBD1 (5 bases). Germline V gene sequence: CDR1 GTSNPN, CDR2 SVGIG (reference sequence). Trimming removed 1 base from V and 0 bases from J, with 10 bases in between. CDR3 length: 16 amino acids. CDR3 nucleotides: TGTGCCTGGAGTGACGGGGGGAGCTCCTATAATTCACCCCTCCACTTT. It specifies CAWSDGGSSYNSPLHF.

V gene TRBV5-4 combines with J gene TRBJ2-4; 9 nucleotides line up with TRBD1. V lost 3 bases, J lost 7 bases, and 5 bases stayed unmatched. The CDR3 runs 14 residues. Per the germline V gene, CDR1 is SGHNT and CDR2 is YYREEE (reference sequence). The CDR3 region is CASSWDRVSNIQYF. The DNA for the CDR3 is TGTGCCAGCAGCTGGGACAGGGTCTCGAACATTCAGTACTTC.

This sequence joins TRBV7-2 and TRBJ2-7, with D uncertain. V lost 5 bases, J lost 1 base, and 12 bases lay in between. The CDR3 is made up of 14 amino acids. Germline V lookup: CDR1 SGHTA, CDR2 FQGNSA. The CDR3 sequence is CASSLKTESYEQYF. The CDR3, as DNA: TGTGCCAGCAGCCTAAAGACGGAATCCTACGAGCAGTACTTC.

The chain combines TRBV25-1 with TRBJ2-7; D possibly uses TRBD1 or TRBD2 (6 bases each). V lost 6 bases and J 7 bases, leaving 16 bases between the germline ends. This CDR3 has 13 residues. Germline V gene lookup returns CDR1 MGHDK and CDR2 SYGVNS. The DNA for the CDR3 is TGTGCCAGCAGCCAAGGGGGGCGAGGGGAGCAGTACTTC. This encodes CASSQGGRGEQYF.

The rearrangement uses TRBV7-2 and TRBJ1-2, with D possibly matching TRBD1 (6 bases). The CDR3 has 14 residues. From germline, CDR1 is SGHTA and CDR2 FQGNSA. V was cut by 5 bases and J by 7 bases, with 17 bases left in between. In DNA, the CDR3 is TGTGCCAGCAGCCCCCCCACAGGGTGGGGTGGCTACACCTTC. It yields the protein CASSPPTGWGGYTF.

This chain links TRBV7-5 with TRBJ1-3. TRBV7-5 is labeled a pseudogene. CDR3 length: 15 residues. CDR3 amino acids: CARSRTNGAGNTIYF. In nucleotides, the CDR3 is TGTGCCAGAAGCCGGACCAACGGCGCTGGAAACACCATATATTTT.

The rearrangement links TRBV6-6 to TRBJ1-2; D ambiguous. The CDR3 has 13 amino acids. Germline loops: CDR1 MNHNY, CDR2 SVGAGI (reference sequence). V was trimmed by 2 bases and J by 5 bases, leaving 9 bases between them. The CDR3 loop is CASSYVQRYGYTF. The DNA for the CDR3 is TGTGCCAGCAGTTACGTCCAGAGGTATGGCTACACCTTC.

The chain couples TRBV7-9 to TRBJ1-2; D is uncertain. Germline values: CDR1 SEHNR, CDR2 FQNEAQ (reference sequence). V lost 3 bases and J 4 bases, leaving 9 bases between the germline ends. The CDR3 runs 13 residues. CDR3: CASSFGEGYGYTF. CDR3 nucleotide sequence: TGTGCCAGCAGCTTTGGCGAGGGCTATGGCTACACCTTC.

Note on this clone: The sample contains more than one DNA sequence encoding this CDR3. The rearrangement joins TRBV6-5 to TRBJ1-1, with 7 bases aligning to TRBD1. This CDR3 region has 14 residues. The ends lost 4 bases at V and 1 base at J; junction bases unmatched: 3. Germline CDR1 is MNHEY and CDR2 is SVGAGI. CDR3 nucleotides: TGTGCCAGCAGTTTGGGGACAGCGAACACTGAAGCTTTCTTT. Translating gives CASSLGTANTEAFF.

CDR3 sequence reads: CASIRGYEQYF. CDR3 nucleotide sequence: TGTGCCAGCATCAGGGGATACGAGCAGTACTTC. The chain couples TRBV6-1 to TRBJ2-7; D may be TRBD1 (6 bases). CDR1 and CDR2 from the germline V gene are MNHNS and SASEGT. Trimming took 7 bases from V and 4 from J, leaving 8 bases between them. The CDR3 runs to 11 residues.

The chain carries TRBV7-2 and TRBJ1-5, with D uncertain. The CDR3 is 14 residues long. V was clipped by 5 bases and J by 2 bases, with 10 bases between them. Germline lookup yields CDR1 SGHTA and CDR2 FQGNSA. In DNA, the CDR3 is TGTGCCAGCAGCACGAGGGTTGGCAATCAGCCCCAGCATTTT. It specifies CASSTRVGNQPQHF.

The chain carries TRBV5-6 and TRBJ2-5; D unclear. Germline CDR1 is SGHDT and CDR2 is YYEEEE. This CDR3 is built from 14 residues. Trimming took off 4 bases at V and 3 bases at J, with 13 bases between the two ends. The CDR3 here is CASSIRVRKETQYF. The CDR3 DNA reads TGTGCCAGCAGCATACGGGTCCGGAAAGAGACCCAGTACTTC.

The chain joins TRBV11-3 to TRBJ1-1; D not resolved. The germline V gene has CDR1 SGHNT and CDR2 YENEEA. Trimming removed 8 bases at V and 1 base at J, with 8 bases between. This CDR3 contains 12 residues. CDR3 region: CASSGWNTEAFF. For the CDR3, the DNA is TGTGCCAGCTCCGGTTGGAACACTGAAGCTTTCTTT. Together with reference TRBV11-3 and TRBJ1-1, the CDR3 gives the full variable domain: EAGVVQSPRYKIIEKKQPVAFWCNPISGHNTLYWYLQNLGQGPELLIRYENEEAVDDSQLPKDRFSAERLKGVDSTLKIQPAELGDSAVYLCASSGWNTEAFFGQGTRLTVV.